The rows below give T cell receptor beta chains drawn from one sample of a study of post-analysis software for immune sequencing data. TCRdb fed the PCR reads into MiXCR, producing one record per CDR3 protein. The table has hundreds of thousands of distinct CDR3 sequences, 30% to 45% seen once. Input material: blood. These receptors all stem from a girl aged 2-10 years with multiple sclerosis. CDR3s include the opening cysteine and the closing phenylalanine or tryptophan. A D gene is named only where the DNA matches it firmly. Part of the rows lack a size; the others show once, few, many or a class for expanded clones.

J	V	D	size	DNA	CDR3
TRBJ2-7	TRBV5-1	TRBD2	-	TGCGCCAGCATGAGCGGGGGGAGCGTTTACGAGCAGTACTTC	CASMSGGSVYEQYF
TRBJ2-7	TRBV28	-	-	TGTGCCAGCAGTTTAGGGGCAGGGAGAAGGGTCATTGACGAGCAGTACTTC	CASSLGAGRRVIDEQYF
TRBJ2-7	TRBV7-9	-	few	TGTGCCAGCAGCTTTTACCGCTCCTACGAGCAGTACTTC	CASSFYRSYEQYF
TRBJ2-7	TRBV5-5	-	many	TGTGCCAGCAGCTTAGGTCCACCTTCTCAGCAGTACTTC	CASSLGPPSQQYF
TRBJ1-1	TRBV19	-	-	TGTGCCAGTAGGGACGGGGGAGGGGATGGCACTGAAGCTTTCTTT	CASRDGGGDGTEAFF
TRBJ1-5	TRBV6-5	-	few	TGTGCCAGCAGTCCAATGACAGTTTCAAATCAGCCCCAGCATTTT	CASSPMTVSNQPQHF
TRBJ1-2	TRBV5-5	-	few	TGTGCCAGCAGCTTCAACAGCTATGGCTACACCTTC	CASSFNSYGYTF
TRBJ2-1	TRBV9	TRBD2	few	TGTGCCAGCAGCGCGAGCGGGATTCCTCTGAATGAGCAGTTCTTC	CASSASGIPLNEQFF
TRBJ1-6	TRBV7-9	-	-	TGTGCCAGCAGCTCCGCACACAGGGAGTCGAATTCACCCCTCCACTTT	CASSSAHRESNSPLHF
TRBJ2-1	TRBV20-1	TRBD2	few	TGCAGTGCCACGACTAGCGGGAGGGTCTCCTACAATGAGCAGTTCTTC	CSATTSGRVSYNEQFF
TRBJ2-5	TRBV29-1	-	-	TGCAGCGTTGAGGGCAACCAAGAGACCCAGTACTTC	CSVEGNQETQYF
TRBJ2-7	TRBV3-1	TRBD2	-	TGTGCCAGCAGCCAAGGGATTGGTGGGCGGGGGAGATCCTACGAGCAGTACTTC	CASSQGIGGRGRSYEQYF
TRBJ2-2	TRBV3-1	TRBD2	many	TGTGCCAGCAGCCAAGATTACGGGACTAAGAACACCGGGGAGCTGTTTTTT	CASSQDYGTKNTGELFF
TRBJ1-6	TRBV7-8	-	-	TGTGCCAGCAGCTTATCAGGGCTCAGCTCCTATAATTCACCCCTCCACTTT	CASSLSGLSSYNSPLHF
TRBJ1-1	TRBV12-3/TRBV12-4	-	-	TGTGCCAGCAGCCCCGACTTAGGAGCTTTCTTT	CASSPDLGAFF
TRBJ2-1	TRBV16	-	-	TGTGCCAGCAGCCAATATCGGATGGACAATGAGCAGTTCTTC	CASSQYRMDNEQFF
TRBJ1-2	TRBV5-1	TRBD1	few	TGCGCCAGCAGCACCGACCACCGGACAGGGTGGGGCTATGGCTACACCTTC	CASSTDHRTGWGYGYTF
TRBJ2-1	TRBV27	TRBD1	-	TGTGCCAGCAGTTCCAGAACAGGGGCCCCCCCGTTCTTC	CASSSRTGAPPFF
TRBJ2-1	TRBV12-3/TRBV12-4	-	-	TGTGCCAGCAGTTCCCTACACTTAGCGCAGTTCTTC	CASSSLHLAQFF
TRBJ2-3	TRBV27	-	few	TGTGCCAGCAGTACCCGGACAGTGAACACAGATACGCAGTATTTT	CASSTRTVNTDTQYF
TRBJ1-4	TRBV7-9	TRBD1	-	TGTGCCAGCAGCTATCTGGGACAGCGAGAAAAACTGTTTTTT	CASSYLGQREKLFF
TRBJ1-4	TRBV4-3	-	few	TGCGCCAGCAGCCAAGAGACAGTCGCTAATGAAAAACTGTTTTTT	CASSQETVANEKLFF
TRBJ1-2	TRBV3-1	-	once	TGTGCCAGCAGCCATGGCCAGGAATATGGCTACACCTTC	CASSHGQEYGYTF
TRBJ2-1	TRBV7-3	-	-	TGTGCCAGCAGCCCCAACTCGGAACAGCAATCAGCTTCCTACAATGAGCAGTTCTTC	CASSPNSEQQSASYNEQFF
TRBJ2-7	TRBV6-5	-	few	TGTGCCAGCAGGAGGGGACCATTCACCTACGAGCAGTACTTC	CASRRGPFTYEQYF
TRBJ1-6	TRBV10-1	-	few	TGCGCCAGCAGTGGCCCGAGTTCACCCCTCCACTTT	CASSGPSSPLHF
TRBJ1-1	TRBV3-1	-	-	TGTGCCAGCAGCCAAGTGCCAGGGGTGAACACTGAAGCTTTCTTT	CASSQVPGVNTEAFF
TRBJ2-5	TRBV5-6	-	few	TGTGCCAGCAGTTTAGGCCCTACAGGTTCACAAGAGACCCAGTACTTC	CASSLGPTGSQETQYF
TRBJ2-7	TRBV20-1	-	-	TGCAGTGCTAGAACCCACAGGGATCCCTACGAGCAGTACTTC	CSARTHRDPYEQYF
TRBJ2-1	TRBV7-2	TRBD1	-	TGTGCCAGCAGACCGACAGGGTTATACGGTGAGCAGTTCTTC	CASRPTGLYGEQFF
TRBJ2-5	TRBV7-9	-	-	TGTGCCAGCAGCCTACAATCGGGAAGAGAGACCCAGTACTTC	CASSLQSGRETQYF
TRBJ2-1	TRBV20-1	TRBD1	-	TGCAGTGCTAGTGACCCGATAGGACAGGGGCCTGTGCATGAGCAGTTCTTC	CSASDPIGQGPVHEQFF
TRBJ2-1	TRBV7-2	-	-	TGTGCCAGCAGGGATCGCGGGACCAGTATTAGTGAGCAGTTCTTC	CASRDRGTSISEQFF
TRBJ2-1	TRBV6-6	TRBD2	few	TGTGCCAGCAGTCCAACTAGCGGGGGGGGTTACAATGAGCAGTTCTTC	CASSPTSGGGYNEQFF
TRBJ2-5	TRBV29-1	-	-	TGCAGCGTTGAGACTAGGTTACAAGAGACCCAGTACTTC	CSVETRLQETQYF
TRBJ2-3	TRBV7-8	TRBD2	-	TGTGCCAGCAGCTTAGGACTAGCGGTTACTATAAGCACAGATACGCAGTATTTT	CASSLGLAVTISTDTQYF
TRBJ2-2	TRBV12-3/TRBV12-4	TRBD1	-	TGTGCCAGCAGTCTAACAGGGGCAACCGGGGAGCTGTTTTTT	CASSLTGATGELFF
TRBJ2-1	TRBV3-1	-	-	TGTGCCAGCAGCCGACTACGACTAGACAATGAGCAGTTCTTC	CASSRLRLDNEQFF
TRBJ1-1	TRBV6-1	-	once	TGTGCCAGCAGGGCCGCTTTTTATGGGGCATTAGACACTGAAGCTTTCTTT	CASRAAFYGALDTEAFF
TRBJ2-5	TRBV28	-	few	TGTGCCAGCAGTCCCTTCCCAGCGGACGAAGAGACCCAGTACTTC	CASSPFPADEETQYF
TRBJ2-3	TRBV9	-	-	TGTGCCAGCAGCGTAGGTCGGGCAGATACGCAGTATTTT	CASSVGRADTQYF
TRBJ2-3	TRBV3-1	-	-	TGTGCCAGCAGCCAAGATAAACGCTTGGATACGCAGTATTTT	CASSQDKRLDTQYF
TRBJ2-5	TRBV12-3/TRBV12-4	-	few	TGTGCCAGCAGACCCCGGGCCTTAGAGACCCAGTACTTC	CASRPRALETQYF
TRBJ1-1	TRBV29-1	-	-	TGCAGCGTCATACAGGGTGTGAACACTGAAGCTTTCTTT	CSVIQGVNTEAFF
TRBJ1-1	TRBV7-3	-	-	TGTGCCAGCAGCTTAAGGAACGGGGATACTGAAGCTTTCTTT	CASSLRNGDTEAFF
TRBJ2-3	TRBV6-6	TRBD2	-	TGTGCCAGCAGGGGGGCTAGCGGGGGGGCAGGCACAGATACGCAGTATTTT	CASRGASGGAGTDTQYF
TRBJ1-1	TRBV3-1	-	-	TGTGCCAGCAATCTGGGACAGAACACTGAAGCTTTCTTT	CASNLGQNTEAFF
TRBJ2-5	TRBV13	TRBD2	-	TGTGCCAGCAGCTTTAGAGGTTCGGCGCGGGAGCAGTACTTC	CASSFRGSAREQYF
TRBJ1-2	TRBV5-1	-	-	TGCGCCAGCAGCTCCGGGACGGAGAACTATGGCTACACCTTC	CASSSGTENYGYTF
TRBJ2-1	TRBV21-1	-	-	TGTGCCAGCAGCAAACGACAGGCCCTGGAGCAGTTCTTC	CASSKRQALEQFF
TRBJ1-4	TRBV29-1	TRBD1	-	TGCAGCGTTGGACAGGGGGAAAAACTGTTTTTT	CSVGQGEKLFF
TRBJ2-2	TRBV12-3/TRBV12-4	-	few	TGTGCCAGCAGTTACGGAGCCACCGGGGAGCTGTTTTTT	CASSYGATGELFF
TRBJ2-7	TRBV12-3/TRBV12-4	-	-	TGTGCCAGCCGGGACACATCCTACGAGCAGTACTTC	CASRDTSYEQYF
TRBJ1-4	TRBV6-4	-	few	TGTGCCAGCAGTGACCCAGGGGACCGCTACAAGCTGTTTTTT	CASSDPGDRYKLFF
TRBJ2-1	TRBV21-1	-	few	TGTGCCAGCAGCACCTGGACTAGCGGGAGGGCCCAGGAGCAGTTCTTC	CASSTWTSGRAQEQFF